A single sample gave rise to the 8 T cell receptor beta chains below, sequenced in a study of lung T cells in sarcoidosis with Löfgren's syndrome. TCRdb ran MiXCR on the reads and lists one entry per CDR3 protein. The sample comprises 50,000 to 65,000 distinct CDR3 sequences, 21% of which are singletons, and about 2.5% rests with the top ten. Sequenced input: CD4+ T cells from PBMCs. The receptor source for this set is a human donor with sarcoidosis (Löfgren's syndrome or another form), or a control subject (not recorded which).

This clonotype has at least ten counts. V is TRBV20-1 and J is TRBJ2-5, with D possibly being TRBD1 or TRBD2 (5 bases each). This CDR3 is built from 11 residues. From germline, CDR1 is DFQATT and CDR2 SNEGSKA (reference sequence). Between the trimmed V and J ends, which lost 6 bases and 3 bases, there was a span of 8 bases. The CDR3 bases are TGCAGTGCCTTGGGGGAAGAGACCCAGTACTTC. Translating gives CSALGEETQYF.

This clonotype was observed at least ten times. V usage is TRBV5-1 and J usage is TRBJ2-1; 7 bases are a match to TRBD1. The CDR3 is 16 amino acids. Looked up from germline, CDR1 is SGHRS and CDR2 is YFSETQ. The trim removed 4 bases at V and 2 bases at J, leaving 9 bases unmatched. In DNA, the CDR3 is TGCGCCAGCAGCGAGGGGACAGCCCAGGCCTACAATGAGCAGTTCTTC. It encodes CASSEGTAQAYNEQFF.

For this clonotype: One base away lies a much larger clone, so this may be a sequencing read error. The V and J genes are TRBV14 and TRBJ1-1, with D unresolved. Germline V gives CDR1 SGHDN, CDR2 FVKESK. The CDR3 has 13 residues. CDR3 nucleotide sequence: TGTGCCAACAGCCAAGATCTTGGCACTGAAGCTTTCTTT. Its protein is CANSQDLGTEAFF.

Concerning this clonotype: At one boundary the junction diverges from the germline segment, which might be a read error. V is TRBV6-4 and J is TRBJ2-3, with 7 nucleotides matching TRBD1. Germline CDR1 and CDR2: MRHNA and SNTAGT. The CDR3 length is 14 residues. The DNA of the CDR3 is TGTGCCAGCAGTGTTGGGACAGCAAGCGATACGCAGTGTTTT. It encodes CASSVGTASDTQCF.

Comments on this clonotype: The junction departs from germline at one end; a sequencing error may be responsible. The chain links TRBV19 to TRBJ1-2; D gene unclear. Looked up from germline, CDR1 is LNHDA and CDR2 is SQIVND (reference sequence). This CDR3 is built from 13 residues. Written as DNA, the CDR3 is TGTGCCAGTAGTATTCAACAAAACTATAGCTACACCTTC. This codes for CASSIQQNYSYTF.

This clonotype was counted ten times or more. V gene TRBV28 combines with J gene TRBJ2-3, with TRBD2 as a possible D gene (5 bases). Germline loops: CDR1 MDHEN, CDR2 SYDVKM. V was cut by 6 bases and J by 7 bases, with 11 bases left in between. CDR3 length: 12 amino acids. CDR3 in DNA: TGTGCCAGCAGCCGGACTGCATATACGCAGTATTTT. Translating it yields CASSRTAYTQYF.

The V call is TRBV10-3, the J call TRBJ1-5, with D possibly TRBD1 on 6 matching bases. This CDR3 is 13 amino acids long. V was pared by 10 bases and J by 3 bases, with 13 bases between. The germline CDR1 and CDR2 sequences are ENHRY and SYGVKD. The CDR3 is CATTDSTNQPQHF. In nucleotides, the CDR3 is TGTGCCACAACGGACAGTACCAATCAGCCCCAGCATTTT.

This clonotype was counted a few times. V usage is TRBV12-3 or TRBV12-4 and J usage is TRBJ2-3; 8 bases agree with TRBD2. V lost 2 bases and J lost 5; bases outside the gene matches: 6. The CDR3 totals 15 residues. The CDR3, as DNA: TGTGCCAGCAGTTTATTGGTTCTAGCGGGAGATACGCAGTATTTT. Amino acid sequence: CASSLLVLAGDTQYF.